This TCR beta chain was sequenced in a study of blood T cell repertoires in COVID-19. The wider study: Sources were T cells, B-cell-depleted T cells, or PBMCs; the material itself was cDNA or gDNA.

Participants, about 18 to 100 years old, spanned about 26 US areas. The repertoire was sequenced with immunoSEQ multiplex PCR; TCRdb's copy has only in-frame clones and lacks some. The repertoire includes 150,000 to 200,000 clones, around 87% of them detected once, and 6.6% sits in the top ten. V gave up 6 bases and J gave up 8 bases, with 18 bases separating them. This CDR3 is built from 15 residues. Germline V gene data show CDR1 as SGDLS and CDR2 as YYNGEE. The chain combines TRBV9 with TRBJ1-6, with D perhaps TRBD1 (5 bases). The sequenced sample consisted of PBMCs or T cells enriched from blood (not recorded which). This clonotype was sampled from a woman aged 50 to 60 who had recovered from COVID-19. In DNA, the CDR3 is TGTGCCAGCACCACCACCGGGGGGTTCGATTCACCCCTCCACTTT. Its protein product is CASTTTGGFDSPLHF. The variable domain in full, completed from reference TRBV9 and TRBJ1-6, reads DSGVTQTPKHLITATGQRVTLRCSPRSGDLSVYWYQQSLDQGLQFLIQYYNGEERAKGNILERFSAQQFPDLHSELNLSSLELGDSALYFCASTTTGGFDSPLHFGNGTRLTVT.